This record concerns one T cell receptor beta chain sequence. Its antigen is not yet known. Base quality data are lacking; no much larger clone is found one base away. Trimming leaves V shorter by 4 bases and J shorter by 2 bases, with the junction holding 11 bases beyond the gene matches. CDR1 is given as SQVTM and CDR2 as ANQGSEA, both from the germline V gene. Reading from cysteine to phenylalanine, the CDR3 counts 16 amino acids. The read is trimmed to its CDR3 DNA, 48 bases read in frame from base 1. This sample's time point label indicates: baseline before first vaccination. Interpreted using the paper, the treatment or condition label stands for: meningococcal conjugate vaccine given as trial control. The vaccinee samples were drawn from two UK trials, COV001 and COV002, one of which was a single-blind randomized controlled phase 2/3 trial testing AZD1222 (ChAdOx1 nCoV-19) in healthy adults. For TCRbeta chain sequencing, PBMC samples from trial participants were taken at day 0 and at day 28 after the second dose.

The data belong to a study of T cell responses to AZD1222 COVID-19 vaccine (dated by TCRdb to the early 2020s). Concerning the study at large: A total of 233 trial participants underwent TCR sequencing, of whom around 210 had received two doses of AZD1222 and about 25 had received two doses of the MenACWY control vaccine. Trial participants were enrolled by age into 18-55, 56-69 and 70-plus year subgroups, with approximately 150, 30 and 60 TCR-sequenced participants respectively. The study at large found these results: The 56-69-year group was small, and its depth increase did not reach significance, likely because of low power. After two AZD1222 doses, spike-specific TCR breadth and depth were significantly higher than at day 0 and than in MenACWY recipients. The whole spike protein was spanned by vaccine-associated CD4 TCRs, and dominant responses were seen in regions 160-218 and 743-854. Conclusions about previously exposed vaccinees are limited because only six or seven AZD1222 recipients were SARS-CoV-2 seropositive at baseline. Participants were mostly white British and included more females than males, and it was suggested by the authors that clonal diversity may have been underestimated. Because no day 14 peak-response samples were available, repertoires were characterized only after the peak T cell response. Epitopes outside the regions mutated in the B.1.351 and B.1.1.7 variants were reportedly recognized by nearly half of the unique spike-specific TCRs.

The CDR3 regions of human TCRbeta chains were subjected to immunosequencing. As for the authors' bioinformatics: TCRs in the repertoires were compared against a reference library of SARS-CoV-2-specific TCRs that had been generated with the MIRA antigen-specificity platform. Breadth was defined as the fraction of unique TCRs that were SARS-CoV-2-associated. Depth was defined as the fraction of total T cells that were SARS-CoV-2-associated. Each spike-specific TCR was assigned to its reactive spike region and to a CD4 or CD8 class using the MIRA data. Log10-transformed breadth and depth values were compared by one-way ANOVA with Sidak's multiple comparisons tests. This is the immuneACCESS table as TCRdb keeps it, with only in-frame sequences that have V and J called. A part of the clones is gone; compared with another copy, unresolved V genes explain less than half, and the rest is unexplained. The V and J calls and clone size come from that table; D and trimming were worked out from the DNA. For this sample there are some 120,000 clones; around nine tenths appear just once. Of the sample, 8.5% to 14% falls within the top ten clones.

Recombination linked TRBV29-1 to TRBJ1-2; 9 junctional bases match TRBD1. This clonotype originated in an adult in good health. This specimen was peripheral blood, taken on day 0 of MenACWY control vaccination. This receptor carries the CDR3 CSVVVGQGMTNYGYTF. The nucleotides are TGCAGCGTTGTGGTGGGACAGGGCATGACAAACTATGGCTACACCTTC.